This TCR beta chain comes out of a study of post-analysis software for immune sequencing data. About the research overall: Both relapsing-remitting and secondary progressive multiple sclerosis featured among the disease courses, as did progressive-relapsing multiple sclerosis.

Per the germline V gene, CDR1 is LGHDT and CDR2 is YNNKEL (reference sequence). J lost 10 bases, V lost 1 base, and 9 bases had no gene match. CDR3 length: 17 residues. Libraries were made from TCR beta cDNA, and they carried unique molecular identifiers. T cells numbering about 0.85 to 10 million yielded 500,000 or so cDNA molecules. TCRdb recomputed calls from the PCR reads with MiXCR, one row per CDR3 protein. The sample lists roughly 700,000 distinct CDR3 sequences; 25% to 30% were seen once. Points on this clonotype: The antigen is undetermined.

The study's findings and limits: Patients showed TRBV5-6, TRBV5-1 and TRBV20-1 among roughly five TRBV segments more frequent than in controls. Compared against controls, patients with multiple sclerosis displayed significantly lower normalized Chao1 diversity.

The sequence was collected from a girl aged 5-17 years with multiple sclerosis. Sequenced: blood. The chain links TRBV3-1 to TRBJ2-1; the match to TRBD2 covers 14 bases. The CDR3 sequence: CASSQVTGTSGGLEQFF. The CDR3 nucleotides read TGTGCCAGCAGCCAAGTGACCGGGACTAGCGGGGGTCTAGAGCAGTTCTTC.